The next 3 T cell receptor beta chains were all read from a single sample in a study of OX40 agonist ivuxolimab in advanced cancers. TCRdb keeps only in-frame clones here, not all; method: immunoSEQ multiplex PCR. In the table there are about 79,000 clones, about 90% of which are singletons. The sample consisted of CD4+ or CD8+ T cells sorted from blood, taken in a trial of the OX40 agonist ivuxolimab. The source is an adult with an advanced solid tumor such as melanoma, head and neck, liver or kidney cancer.

V is TRBV11-3 and J is TRBJ2-3; 9 bases agree with TRBD1. The CDR3 is 18 amino acids. The trim removed 3 bases at V and 4 bases at J, leaving 14 bases unmatched. Germline-derived CDR1 and CDR2 are SGHNT and YENEEA. The CDR3 sequence: CASSLGLIRDRAADTQYF. CDR3 nucleotides: TGTGCCAGCAGCTTGGGCCTGATACGGGACAGGGCTGCAGATACGCAGTATTTT.

This chain joins TRBV2 and TRBJ1-4, with D possibly being TRBD1 (6 bases). The CDR3 is 14 amino acids. V lost 4 bases and J 4 bases, leaving 10 bases between the germline ends. Looked up from germline, CDR1 is SNHLY and CDR2 is FYNNEI. The CDR3 reads CASSVQGGNEKLFF. The CDR3 coding sequence is TGTGCCAGCAGTGTACAGGGTGGTAATGAAAAACTGTTTTTT.

The gene calls are TRBV7-9 and TRBJ2-7; 8 nucleotides line up with TRBD2. Unmatched junction bases numbered 7, after V lost 2 bases and J lost 4 bases. The germline V gene encodes CDR1 SEHNR and CDR2 FQNEAQ (reference sequence). The CDR3 sequence is 15 residues long. CDR3: CASSLPGGGVYEQYV. In nucleotides, the CDR3 is TGTGCCAGCAGCTTACCCGGGGGGGGTGTATACGAGCAGTACGTC.